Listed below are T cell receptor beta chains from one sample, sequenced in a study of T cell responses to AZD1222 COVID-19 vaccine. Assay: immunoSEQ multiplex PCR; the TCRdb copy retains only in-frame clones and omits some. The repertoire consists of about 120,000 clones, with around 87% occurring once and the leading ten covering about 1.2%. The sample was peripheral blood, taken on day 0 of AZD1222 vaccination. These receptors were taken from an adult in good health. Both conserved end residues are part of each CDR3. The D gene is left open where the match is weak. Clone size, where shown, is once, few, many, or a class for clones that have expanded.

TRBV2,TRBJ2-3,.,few,TGTGCCAGCAGTGAATGGAGAGGGCAGGGCGGCACAGATACGCAGTATTTT,CASSEWRGQGGTDTQYF
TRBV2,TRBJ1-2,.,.,TGTGCCAGCAGTGGGGTGGGGTCACCGGGGGACTATGGCTACACCTTC,CASSGVGSPGDYGYTF
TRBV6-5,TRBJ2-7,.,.,TGTGCCACGGGCGGTCGGGCCTACGAGCAGTACTTC,CATGGRAYEQYF
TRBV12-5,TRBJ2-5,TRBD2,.,TGTGCTAGTGGTACCCGACTAGCGGGGGGCCAAGAGACCCAGTACTTC,CASGTRLAGGQETQYF
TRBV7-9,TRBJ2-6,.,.,TGTGCCAGCAGTTCGATCGGACAGTCCAACTCTGGGGCCAACGTCCTGACTTTC,CASSSIGQSNSGANVLTF
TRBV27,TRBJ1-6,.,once,TGTGCCAGCAGTTTATCGAACTCCCTGCCCCATTCACCCCTCCACTTT,CASSLSNSLPHSPLHF
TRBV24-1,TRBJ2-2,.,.,TGTGCCACCAGTGATTTGCATGGGGGCGAGGCCGGGGAGCTGTTTTTT,CATSDLHGGEAGELFF
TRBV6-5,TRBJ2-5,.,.,TGTGCCAGCGCGCAGGGACCGAGTCTTCAAGAGACCCAGTACTTC,CASAQGPSLQETQYF
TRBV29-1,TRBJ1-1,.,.,TGCAGCGCTTCGAGGGCGGACACTGAAGCTTTCTTT,CSASRADTEAFF
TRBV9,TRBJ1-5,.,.,TGTGCCAGCAGCGTAGATGGCGCAGGTCAGCCCCAGCATTTT,CASSVDGAGQPQHF
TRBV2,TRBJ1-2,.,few,TGTGCCAGCAGCCAGAACGGAGATGGCTACACCTTC,CASSQNGDGYTF
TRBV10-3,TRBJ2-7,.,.,TGTGCCACTGTGGGGGCGGAGAGTACCTACGAGCAGTACTTC,CATVGAESTYEQYF
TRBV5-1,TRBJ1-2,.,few,TGCGCCAGCAGCCGTGGCCCTAACTATGGCTACACCTTC,CASSRGPNYGYTF
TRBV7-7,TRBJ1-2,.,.,TGTGCCAGCAGCGCACCTCTCAGACAGGTTGGGATATCAGGAGGCTACACCTTC,CASSAPLRQVGISGGYTF
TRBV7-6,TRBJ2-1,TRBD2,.,TGTGCCAGCATCGAACTAGCGGGGTCCTACAATGAGCAGTTCTTC,CASIELAGSYNEQFF
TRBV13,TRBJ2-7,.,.,TGTGCCAGCAGCCAGAGACAGCGCCCCTACGAGCAGTACTTC,CASSQRQRPYEQYF
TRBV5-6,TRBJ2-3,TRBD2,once,TGTGCCACCTATAGCGGGGGGGCAGATACGCAGTATTTT,CATYSGGADTQYF
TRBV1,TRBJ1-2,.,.,TGCACCAGCAGCCAAGATCGGGGACAGACAACTAACTATGGCTACACCTTC,CTSSQDRGQTTNYGYTF
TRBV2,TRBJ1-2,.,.,TGTGCCAGCAGTGTCCCGGGGACTGACTATGGCTACACCTTC,CASSVPGTDYGYTF
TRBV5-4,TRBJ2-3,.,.,TGTGCCAGCAGCTTGTTTGTAGATACGCAGTATTTT,CASSLFVDTQYF
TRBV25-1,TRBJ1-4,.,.,TGTGCCAGCAGTGGGATGTGGGGGACTAATGAAAAACTGTTTTTT,CASSGMWGTNEKLFF
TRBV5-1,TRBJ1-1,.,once,TGCGCCAGCAGCTGGGGGCTTTCTAGGGTAATTGCGGCGGGCACTGAAGCTTTCTTT,CASSWGLSRVIAAGTEAFF
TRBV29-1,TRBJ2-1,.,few,TGCAGCGTAACAGGCGACTACAATGAGCAGTTCTTC,CSVTGDYNEQFF
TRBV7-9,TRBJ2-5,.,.,TGTGCCAGCAGCTCGGAAGAGACCCAGTACTTC,CASSSEETQYF
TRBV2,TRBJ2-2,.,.,TGTGCCAGCACCCCCTTGGTTAACACCGGGGAGCTGTTTTTT,CASTPLVNTGELFF
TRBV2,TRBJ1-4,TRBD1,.,TGTGCCAGCGTACCGGACAGGGGGCGTGAAAAACTGTTTTTT,CASVPDRGREKLFF
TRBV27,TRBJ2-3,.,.,TGTGCCAGCAATTATAAGGGTCAGGGCACAGATACGCAGTATTTT,CASNYKGQGTDTQYF
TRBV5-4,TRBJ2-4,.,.,TGTGCCAGCAGCTTGGGACTAGCCAAAAACATTCAGTACTTC,CASSLGLAKNIQYF
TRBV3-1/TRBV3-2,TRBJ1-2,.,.,TGTGCCAGCAGCCGCAGTGGCCCTAACTATGGCTACACCTTC,CASSRSGPNYGYTF
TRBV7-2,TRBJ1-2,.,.,TGTGCCAGCAGCTTGGTATTTGGCTACACCTTC,CASSLVFGYTF
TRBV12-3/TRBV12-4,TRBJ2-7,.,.,TGTGCCAGCAGTTTCAGGCAGGGCTACGAGCAGTACTTC,CASSFRQGYEQYF
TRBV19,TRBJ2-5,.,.,TGTGCCAGTAGTACAGAAGAGACCCAGTACTTC,CASSTEETQYF
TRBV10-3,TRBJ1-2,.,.,TGTGCCATCAGCGAGATACAGGACAGTAACTATGGCTACACCTTC,CAISEIQDSNYGYTF
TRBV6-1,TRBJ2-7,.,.,TGTGCCAGCAGTGAATTGACGCAGTACTTC,CASSELTQYF
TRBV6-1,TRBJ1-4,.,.,TGTGCCAGCAGTGAATTGGGGACATCGTGGGAAAAACTGTTTTTT,CASSELGTSWEKLFF
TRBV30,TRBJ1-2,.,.,TGTGCCTGGAGTGTCGGGGCTAACTATGGCTACACCTTC,CAWSVGANYGYTF
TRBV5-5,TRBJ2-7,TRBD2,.,TGTGCCAGCAGCTCACTAGCGTACGAGCAGTACTTC,CASSSLAYEQYF
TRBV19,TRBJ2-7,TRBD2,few,TGTGCCAGTAGTACCCCCGGGACTAACTACGAACAGTACTTC,CASSTPGTNYEQYF
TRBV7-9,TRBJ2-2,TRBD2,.,TGTGCCAGCAGCTTAAAGTCGGGGGGGAACACCGGGGAGCTGTTTTTT,CASSLKSGGNTGELFF
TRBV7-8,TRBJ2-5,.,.,TGTGCCAGCAGCTTAGTAGGGGAAGAGACCCAGTACTTC,CASSLVGEETQYF
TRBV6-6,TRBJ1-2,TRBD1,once,TGTGCCAGCAGTCCGGACAGGGACTATGGCTACACCTTC,CASSPDRDYGYTF
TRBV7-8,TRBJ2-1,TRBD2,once,TGTGCCAGCAGCCCACTACGAACTAGCGGGGGGGCATCCAATGAGCAGTTCTTC,CASSPLRTSGGASNEQFF
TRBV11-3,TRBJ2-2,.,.,TGTGCCAGCAGCTCCCTGGGGAGGGGGGCCCATCCCGGGGAGCTGTTTTTT,CASSSLGRGAHPGELFF
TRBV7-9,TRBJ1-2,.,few,TGTGCCAGCAGCTTACGTGACGTACATGGCTACACCTTC,CASSLRDVHGYTF
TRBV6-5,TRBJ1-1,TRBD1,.,TGTGCCAGCAGCAGGGACAGGGTGAACACTGAAGCTTTCTTT,CASSRDRVNTEAFF
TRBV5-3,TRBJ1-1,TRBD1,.,TGTGCCAGAAGCTACCGGGACAGGGGGAGGGGGACTGAAGCTTTCTTT,CARSYRDRGRGTEAFF
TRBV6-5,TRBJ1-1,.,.,TGTGCCAGCGGGGTGAGGGACACTGAAGCTTTCTTT,CASGVRDTEAFF
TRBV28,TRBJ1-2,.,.,TGTGCCAGCAGTCGGACAGCCTTCTATGGCTACACCTTC,CASSRTAFYGYTF
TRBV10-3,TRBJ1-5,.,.,TGTGCCATCAATGACCAGGGAGAGCAGCCCCAGCATTTT,CAINDQGEQPQHF
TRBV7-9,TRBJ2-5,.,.,TGTGCCAGCAGGAACAGGGTACAAGAGACCCAGTACTTC,CASRNRVQETQYF
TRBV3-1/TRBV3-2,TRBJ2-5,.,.,TGTGCCAGCAGCCAATCCGACCCGGAGGGGCCCCACCCGGGGACCCAGTACTTC,CASSQSDPEGPHPGTQYF
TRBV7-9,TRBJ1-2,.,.,TGTGCCAGCAGCTTAACTGGGAATGAAGGCTACACCTTC,CASSLTGNEGYTF
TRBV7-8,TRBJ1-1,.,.,TGTGCCAGCAGCGCCCAGACTCGGAACACTGAAGCTTTCTTT,CASSAQTRNTEAFF
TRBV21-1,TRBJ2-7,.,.,TGTGCCAGCAGCAAAGGGGCACAGGCCAAGGAGCAGTACTTC,CASSKGAQAKEQYF
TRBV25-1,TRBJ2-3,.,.,TGTGCCAGCAGTTCGGTCCAGGAGAACACAGATACGCAGTATTTT,CASSSVQENTDTQYF
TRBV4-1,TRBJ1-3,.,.,TGCGCCAGCAGCCAACCGTTGAGGAAGCCCGGAAACACCATATATTTT,CASSQPLRKPGNTIYF